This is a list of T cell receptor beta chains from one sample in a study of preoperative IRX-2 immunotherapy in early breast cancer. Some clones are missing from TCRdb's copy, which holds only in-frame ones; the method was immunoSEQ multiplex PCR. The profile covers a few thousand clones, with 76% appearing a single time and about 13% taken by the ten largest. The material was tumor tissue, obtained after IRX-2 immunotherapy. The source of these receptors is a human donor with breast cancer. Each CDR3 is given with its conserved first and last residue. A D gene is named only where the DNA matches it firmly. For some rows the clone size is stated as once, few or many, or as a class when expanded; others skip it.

CASSIGRTEAFF | TGTGCCAGTAGTATTGGCAGGACTGAAGCTTTCTTT | TRBJ1-1 | TRBV19 | NA | 12 | NA
CSVGGYNQPQHF | TGCAGCGTTGGCGGGTATAATCAGCCCCAGCATTTT | TRBJ1-5 | TRBV29-1 | NA | 12 | NA
CASSLALNGNTIYF | TGTGCCAGCAGCTTGGCCCTAAACGGAAACACCATATATTTT | TRBJ1-3 | TRBV11-3 | NA | 14 | few
CASSWGTGSNQPQHF | TGTGCCAGCAGCTGGGGGACAGGGAGCAATCAGCCCCAGCATTTT | TRBJ1-5 | TRBV7-6 | TRBD1 | 15 | NA
CASDITSGYEQYF | TGTGCCAGCGACATTACTAGCGGCTACGAGCAGTACTTC | TRBJ2-7 | TRBV6-8 | TRBD2 | 13 | NA
CASSYSGGLFYGYTF | TGTGCCAGCAGTTACTCGGGGGGGCTCTTCTATGGCTACACCTTC | TRBJ1-2 | TRBV6-8 | NA | 15 | once
CASSLHRGQGNQPQHF | TGTGCCAGCAGCCTCCACAGGGGGCAGGGCAATCAGCCCCAGCATTTT | TRBJ1-5 | TRBV28 | TRBD1 | 16 | NA
CAWSVAGRANTEAFF | TGTGCCTGGAGTGTCGCAGGGAGGGCGAACACTGAAGCTTTCTTT | TRBJ1-1 | TRBV30 | NA | 15 | NA
CASRGQPNEKLFF | TGTGCCAGCAGAGGACAGCCTAATGAAAAACTGTTTTTT | TRBJ1-4 | TRBV6-8 | NA | 13 | NA
CAWSVNRQGHEQYF | TGTGCCTGGAGTGTAAATCGACAGGGCCACGAGCAGTACTTC | TRBJ2-7 | TRBV30 | TRBD1 | 14 | NA
CASSYVGGRETQYF | TGTGCCAGCAGTTACGTAGGGGGTAGGGAGACCCAGTACTTC | TRBJ2-5 | TRBV6-8 | NA | 14 | NA
CASSLAGTGSSEQYF | TGTGCCAGCAGCTTGGCAGGGACAGGATCGAGCGAGCAGTACTTC | TRBJ2-7 | TRBV11-3 | TRBD1 | 15 | NA
CASSTAGDRVYEQYF | TGTGCCAGCAGTACGGCCGGGGACAGGGTGTACGAGCAGTACTTC | TRBJ2-7 | TRBV6-8 | TRBD1 | 15 | NA
CASSLGRTSTEAFF | TGTGCCAGCAGCCTCGGACGGACCTCCACTGAAGCTTTCTTT | TRBJ1-1 | TRBV11-3 | NA | 14 | NA
CASSEARGFYEQYF | TGTGCCAGCAGTGAAGCCCGGGGTTTCTACGAGCAGTACTTC | TRBJ2-7 | TRBV6-1 | NA | 14 | once
CASTPGWGQPQHF | TGTGCCAGCACGCCCGGGTGGGGTCAGCCCCAGCATTTT | TRBJ1-5 | TRBV28 | NA | 13 | NA
CASSPRDSGTGHNEQFF | TGTGCCAGCAGCCCACGGGATTCCGGGACAGGTCACAATGAGCAGTTCTTC | TRBJ2-1 | TRBV11-3 | TRBD1 | 17 | few
CATTRGRSFNYGYTF | TGTGCCACCACTCGGGGCAGATCCTTTAACTATGGCTACACCTTC | TRBJ1-2 | TRBV6-8 | NA | 15 | NA
CASSSGQGISGYTF | TGTGCCAGCAGCTCGGGACAGGGTATCAGTGGCTACACCTTC | TRBJ1-2 | TRBV7-7 | TRBD1 | 14 | NA
CATRGTGTGGLWNTGELFF | TGTGCCACCAGGGGAACCGGGACAGGGGGCCTTTGGAACACCGGGGAGCTGTTTTTT | TRBJ2-2 | TRBV15 | TRBD1 | 19 | NA
CASSPIGDSKANYGYTF | TGTGCCAGCAGTCCTATCGGGGATTCTAAAGCTAACTATGGCTACACCTTC | TRBJ1-2 | TRBV6-8 | NA | 17 | NA
CASSLGLIRGYEQYF | TGTGCCAGCAGCTTAGGTTTAATAAGGGGCTACGAGCAGTACTTC | TRBJ2-7 | TRBV11-3 | NA | 15 | NA
CAISESGAGELFF | TGTGCCATCAGTGAGTCTGGGGCCGGGGAGCTGTTTTTT | TRBJ2-2 | TRBV10-3 | NA | 13 | NA
CAWSDADQPQHF | TGTGCCTGGTCGGACGCGGATCAGCCCCAGCATTTT | TRBJ1-5 | TRBV30 | NA | 12 | NA
CASSSPWGGGEKLFF | TGTGCCAGCAGCTCCCCTTGGGGAGGTGGGGAAAAACTGTTTTTT | TRBJ1-4 | TRBV11-3 | NA | 15 | few
CASKRVVRNRTSGNTIYF | TGTGCCAGCAAGCGAGTAGTGCGGAACAGAACATCGGGAAACACCATATATTTT | TRBJ1-3 | TRBV6-8 | NA | 18 | NA
CASSRTENTEAFF | TGTGCCAGCAGCCGGACGGAGAACACTGAAGCTTTCTTT | TRBJ1-1 | TRBV7-4 | NA | 13 | NA
CASGTGEEGTQYF | TGTGCCAGCGGAACAGGGGAAGAAGGTACGCAGTATTTT | TRBJ2-3 | TRBV12-5 | TRBD1 | 13 | NA
CASSPPRGLLDTQYF | TGTGCCAGCAGTCCCCCCAGGGGGCTCCTAGATACGCAGTATTTT | TRBJ2-3 | TRBV25-1 | TRBD1 | 15 | NA
CASSLKAVETGNTIYF | TGCGCCAGCAGCTTGAAAGCCGTTGAGACTGGAAACACCATATATTTT | TRBJ1-3 | TRBV5-1 | NA | 16 | NA
CAWTALGPGDGYTF | TGTGCCTGGACCGCCCTTGGCCCAGGGGATGGCTACACCTTC | TRBJ1-2 | TRBV30 | NA | 14 | NA
CARGRWGGDNYEQYF | TGTGCCAGGGGACGGTGGGGCGGTGACAACTACGAGCAGTACTTC | TRBJ2-7 | TRBV6-8 | NA | 15 | NA
CASREGNQPQHF | TGTGCCAGCAGAGAGGGTAATCAGCCCCAGCATTTT | TRBJ1-5 | TRBV6-8 | NA | 12 | NA
CASSLATGGANEKLFF | TGCGCCAGCAGCTTGGCCACAGGGGGGGCTAATGAAAAACTGTTTTTT | TRBJ1-4 | TRBV5-1 | TRBD1 | 16 | once
CASSGDDRGFTNQPQHF | TGTGCCAGCAGTGGTGATGACAGGGGTTTCACGAATCAGCCCCAGCATTTT | TRBJ1-5 | TRBV6-8 | TRBD1 | 17 | NA
CAWSVGPRYGYTF | TGTGCCTGGAGTGTTGGTCCTCGCTATGGCTACACCTTC | TRBJ1-2 | TRBV30 | NA | 13 | NA
CASSLWGAGTDTQYF | TGTGCCAGCAGTTTATGGGGGGCTGGCACAGATACGCAGTATTTT | TRBJ2-3 | TRBV28 | NA | 15 | NA
CASTPPGQGAVTGELFF | TGCGCCAGCACACCACCGGGACAGGGGGCGGTCACCGGGGAGCTGTTTTTT | TRBJ2-2 | TRBV23-1 | TRBD1 | 17 | NA
CASSEKPRRAEQYF | TGCGCCAGCAGTGAAAAGCCCCGGCGGGCCGAGCAGTACTTC | TRBJ2-7 | TRBV10-2 | NA | 14 | few
CASSLEEGSYEQYF | TGTGCCAGCAGCTTAGAGGAGGGCTCCTACGAGCAGTACTTC | TRBJ2-7 | TRBV11-3 | NA | 14 | NA
CASSQGAPYEQYF | TGTGCCAGCAGTCAGGGGGCCCCCTACGAGCAGTACTTC | TRBJ2-7 | TRBV6-8 | TRBD1 | 13 | NA
CASSASGDLTYEQYF | TGTGCCAGCAGTGCAAGCGGGGACTTAACCTACGAGCAGTACTTC | TRBJ2-7 | TRBV6-8 | TRBD2 | 15 | once
CASSLLTGSTDTQYF | TGTGCCAGCAGCTTATTGACAGGGAGCACAGATACGCAGTATTTT | TRBJ2-3 | TRBV7-1 | TRBD1 | 15 | NA
CAISPGQGDGEKLFF | TGTGCCATCAGTCCCGGACAGGGAGATGGTGAAAAACTGTTTTTT | TRBJ1-4 | TRBV6-8 | TRBD1 | 15 | NA
CASSLGPGTGTEAFF | TGCGCCAGCAGCTTGGGACCCGGGACAGGCACTGAAGCTTTCTTT | TRBJ1-1 | TRBV5-1 | TRBD1 | 15 | NA
CASSPLPRTSSYNEQFF | TGTGCCAGCTCACCGCTCCCGCGCACTAGCAGTTATAATGAGCAGTTCTTC | TRBJ2-1 | TRBV18 | NA | 17 | NA
CASGTGEEGTQYF | TGTGCCAGCGGGACAGGGGAAGAAGGTACGCAGTATTTT | TRBJ2-3 | TRBV12-5 | TRBD1 | 13 | few
CASGEGQATDTQYF | TGTGCCAGCGGGGAAGGACAGGCTACAGATACGCAGTATTTT | TRBJ2-3 | TRBV6-8 | TRBD1 | 14 | NA
CASSLGGASGNTIYF | TGCGCCAGCAGCTTGGGGGGTGCCTCTGGAAACACCATATATTTT | TRBJ1-3 | TRBV5-1 | NA | 15 | NA
CASRSGLLQKDTQYF | TGTGCCAGCAGGTCCGGACTCCTCCAGAAGGATACGCAGTATTTT | TRBJ2-3 | TRBV6-8 | NA | 15 | NA
CSVLDPPSEKLFF | TGCAGCGTTCTGGACCCGCCTAGTGAAAAACTGTTTTTT | TRBJ1-4 | TRBV29-1 | NA | 13 | NA
CASSSLTGQNQPQHF | TGTGCCAGCAGTTCGCTGACAGGACAAAATCAGCCCCAGCATTTT | TRBJ1-5 | TRBV6-8 | NA | 15 | once
CASKGQGWSGELFF | TGTGCCAGTAAGGGACAGGGGTGGTCCGGGGAGCTGTTTTTT | TRBJ2-2 | TRBV19 | TRBD1 | 14 | NA
CASSRDRGSYEQYF | TGTGCCAGTAGTAGGGACAGGGGATCCTACGAGCAGTACTTC | TRBJ2-7 | TRBV19 | TRBD1 | 14 | NA